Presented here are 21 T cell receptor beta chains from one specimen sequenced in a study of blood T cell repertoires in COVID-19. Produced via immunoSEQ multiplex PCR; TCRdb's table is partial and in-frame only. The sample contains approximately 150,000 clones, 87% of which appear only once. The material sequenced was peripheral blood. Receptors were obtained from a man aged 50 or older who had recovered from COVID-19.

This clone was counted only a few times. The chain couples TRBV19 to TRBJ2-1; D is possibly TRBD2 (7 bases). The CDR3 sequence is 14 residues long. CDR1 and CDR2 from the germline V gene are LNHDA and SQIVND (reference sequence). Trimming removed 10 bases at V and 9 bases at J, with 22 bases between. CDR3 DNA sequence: TGTGCCACCTCTGTTGGAGGGGGGGCCTCTGAGCAGTTCTTC. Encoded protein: CATSVGGGASEQFF.

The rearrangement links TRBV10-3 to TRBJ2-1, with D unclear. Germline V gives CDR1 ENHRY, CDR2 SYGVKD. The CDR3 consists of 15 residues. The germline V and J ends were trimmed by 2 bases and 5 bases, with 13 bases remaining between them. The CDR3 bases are TGTGCCATCAGTGAGGACGAAGGTAGCAACAATGAGCAGTTCTTC. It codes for CAISEDEGSNNEQFF.

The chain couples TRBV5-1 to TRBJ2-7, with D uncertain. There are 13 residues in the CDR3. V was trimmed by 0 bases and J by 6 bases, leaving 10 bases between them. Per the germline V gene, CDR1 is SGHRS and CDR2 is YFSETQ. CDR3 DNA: TGCGCCAGCAGCTTGGGCCAGTCCCGCGAGCAGTACTTC. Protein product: CASSLGQSREQYF. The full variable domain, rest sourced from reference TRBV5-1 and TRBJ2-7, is KAGVTQTPRYLIKTRGQQVTLSCSPISGHRSVSWYQQTPGQGLQFLFEYFSETQRNKGNFPGRFSGRQFSNSRSEMNVSTLELGDSALYLCASSLGQSREQYFGPGTRLTVT.

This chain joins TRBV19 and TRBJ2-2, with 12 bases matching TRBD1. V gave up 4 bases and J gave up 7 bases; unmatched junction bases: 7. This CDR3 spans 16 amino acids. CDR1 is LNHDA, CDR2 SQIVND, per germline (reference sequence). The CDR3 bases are TGTGCCAGTAGTACTTGGGACAGGGGGCGCGGCGGGGAGCTGTTTTTT. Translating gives CASSTWDRGRGGELFF.

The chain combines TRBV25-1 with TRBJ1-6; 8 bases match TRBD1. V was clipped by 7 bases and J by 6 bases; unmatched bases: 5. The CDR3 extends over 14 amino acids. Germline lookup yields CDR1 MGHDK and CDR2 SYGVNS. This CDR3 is CASTTGVLNSPLHF. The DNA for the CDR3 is TGTGCCAGCACGACAGGGGTGCTTAATTCACCCCTCCACTTT.

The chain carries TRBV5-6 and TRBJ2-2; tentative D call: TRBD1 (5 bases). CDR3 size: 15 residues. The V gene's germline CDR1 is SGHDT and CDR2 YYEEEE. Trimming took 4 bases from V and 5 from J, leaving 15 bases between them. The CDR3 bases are TGTGCCAGCAGCATAACAACAGGATCAACCGGGGAGCTGTTTTTT. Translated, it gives CASSITTGSTGELFF.

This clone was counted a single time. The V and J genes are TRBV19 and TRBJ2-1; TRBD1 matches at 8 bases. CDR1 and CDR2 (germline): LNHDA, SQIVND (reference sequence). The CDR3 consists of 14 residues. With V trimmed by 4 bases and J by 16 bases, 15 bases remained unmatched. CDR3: CASSTQTGASSPFF. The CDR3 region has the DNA TGTGCCAGTAGTACCCAGACAGGGGCGTCTAGCCCATTCTTC.

The CDR3 protein is CASSPTPAGGGGDTQYF. The CDR3 DNA follows: TGTGCCAGCAGTCCTACCCCCGCGGGGGGAGGGGGGGATACGCAGTATTTT. The chain employs TRBV9 and TRBJ2-3; TRBD2 agrees at 8 bases. Germline CDR1 is SGDLS and CDR2 is YYNGEE. Germline trimming cut 5 bases from V and 6 bases from J; bases unmatched to any gene: 17. CDR3 size: 17 residues.

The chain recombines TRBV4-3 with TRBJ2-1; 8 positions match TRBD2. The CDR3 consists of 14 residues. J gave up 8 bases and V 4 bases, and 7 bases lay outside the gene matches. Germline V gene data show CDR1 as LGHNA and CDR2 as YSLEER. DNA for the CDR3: TGCGCCAGCAGCCCTTTCGGGGGGGCAGATGAGCAGTTCTTC. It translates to CASSPFGGADEQFF.

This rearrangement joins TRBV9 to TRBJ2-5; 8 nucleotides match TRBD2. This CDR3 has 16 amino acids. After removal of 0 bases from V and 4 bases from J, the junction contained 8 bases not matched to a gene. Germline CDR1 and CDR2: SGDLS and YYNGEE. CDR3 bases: TGTGCCAGCAGCGTAGATACGGGGGGGCAGGGAGAGACCCAGTACTTC. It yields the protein CASSVDTGGQGETQYF.

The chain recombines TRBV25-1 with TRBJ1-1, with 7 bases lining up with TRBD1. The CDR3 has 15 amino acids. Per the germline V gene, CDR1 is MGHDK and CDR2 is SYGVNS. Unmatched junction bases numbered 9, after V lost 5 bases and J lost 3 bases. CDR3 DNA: TGTGCCAGCAGTTTACAGACAGGGATGTACACTGAAGCTTTCTTT. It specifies CASSLQTGMYTEAFF.

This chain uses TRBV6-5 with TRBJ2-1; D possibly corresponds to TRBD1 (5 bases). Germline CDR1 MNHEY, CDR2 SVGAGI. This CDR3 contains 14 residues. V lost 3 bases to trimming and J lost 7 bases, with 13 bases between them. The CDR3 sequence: CASSYQGRRNEQFF. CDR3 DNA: TGTGCCAGCAGTTATCAGGGAAGGAGAAATGAGCAGTTCTTC.

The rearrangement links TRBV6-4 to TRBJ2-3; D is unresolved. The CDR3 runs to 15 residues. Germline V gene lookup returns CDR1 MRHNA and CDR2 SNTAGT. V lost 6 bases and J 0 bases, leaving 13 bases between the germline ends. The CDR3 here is CASSPSERSTDTQYF. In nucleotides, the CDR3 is TGTGCCAGCAGCCCATCTGAGCGTAGCACAGATACGCAGTATTTT.

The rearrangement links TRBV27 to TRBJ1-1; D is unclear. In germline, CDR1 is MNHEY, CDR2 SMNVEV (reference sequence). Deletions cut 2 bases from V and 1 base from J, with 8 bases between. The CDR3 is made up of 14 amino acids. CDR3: CASSLSAPNTEAFF. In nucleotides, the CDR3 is TGTGCCAGCAGTTTAAGCGCCCCGAACACTGAAGCTTTCTTT.

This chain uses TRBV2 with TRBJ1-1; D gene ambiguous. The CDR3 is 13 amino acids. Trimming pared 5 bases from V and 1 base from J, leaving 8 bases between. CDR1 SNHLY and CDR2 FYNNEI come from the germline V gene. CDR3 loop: CASSNGENTEAFF. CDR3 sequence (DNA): TGTGCCAGCAGTAATGGAGAGAACACTGAAGCTTTCTTT.

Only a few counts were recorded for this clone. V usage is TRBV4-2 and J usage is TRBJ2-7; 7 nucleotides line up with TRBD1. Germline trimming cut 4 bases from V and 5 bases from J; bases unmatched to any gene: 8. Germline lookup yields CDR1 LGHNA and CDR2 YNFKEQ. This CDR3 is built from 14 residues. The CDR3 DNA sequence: TGTGCCAGCAGCCTGCGAGGGGGCGTAGACGAGCAGTACTTC. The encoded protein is CASSLRGGVDEQYF.

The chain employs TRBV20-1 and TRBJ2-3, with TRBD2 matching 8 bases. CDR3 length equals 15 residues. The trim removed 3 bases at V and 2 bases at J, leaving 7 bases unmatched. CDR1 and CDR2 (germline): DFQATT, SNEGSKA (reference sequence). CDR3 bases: TGCAGTGCTAGTGGTACTAGCGGATTCACAGATACGCAGTATTTT. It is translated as CSASGTSGFTDTQYF.

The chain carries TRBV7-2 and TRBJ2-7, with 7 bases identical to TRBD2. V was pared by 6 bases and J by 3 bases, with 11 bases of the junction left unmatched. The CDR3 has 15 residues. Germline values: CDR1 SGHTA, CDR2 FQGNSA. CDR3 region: CASSRDTGGGYEQYF. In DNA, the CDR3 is TGTGCCAGCAGTCGAGATACGGGGGGTGGCTACGAGCAGTACTTC.

CDR3 nucleotides: TGTGCCTGGAGTGGCCCCTTGGCAGGTCGGACTGAAGCTTTCTTT. Translating gives CAWSGPLAGRTEAFF. V and J are TRBV30 and TRBJ1-1, with D uncertain. CDR3 length equals 15 residues. CDR1 is GTSNPN, CDR2 SVGIG, per germline (reference sequence). Trimming cost V 1 base and J 5 bases, with 17 bases left between them.

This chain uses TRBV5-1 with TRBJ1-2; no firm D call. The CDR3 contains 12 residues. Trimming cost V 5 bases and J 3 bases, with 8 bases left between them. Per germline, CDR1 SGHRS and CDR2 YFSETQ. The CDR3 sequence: CASRGTDYGYTF. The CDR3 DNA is TGCGCCAGCAGAGGCACAGACTATGGCTACACCTTC.

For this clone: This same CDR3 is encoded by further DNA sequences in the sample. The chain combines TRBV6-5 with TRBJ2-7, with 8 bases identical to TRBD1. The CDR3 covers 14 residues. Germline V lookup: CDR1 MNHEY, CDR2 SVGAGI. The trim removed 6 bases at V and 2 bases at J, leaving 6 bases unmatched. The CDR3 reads CASRTGTGPYEQYF. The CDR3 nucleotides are TGTGCCAGCAGGACTGGGACAGGCCCCTACGAGCAGTACTTC.